A single sample gave rise to the 11 T cell receptor beta chains below, sequenced in a study of read filtering for tumor transcriptome and immune sequencing. The library was built from around 380 ng RNA with molecular barcoded adaptors for alpha/delta and beta/gamma chains. Each CDR3 protein gets one entry after TCRdb re-called the reads with MiXCR. Of about 130,000 distinct CDR3 sequences listed, approximately 12% are singletons. Sequencing was done on a sample of a population of CD138-negative cells sorted from bone marrow. These receptors all stem from a donor at least 40 years old with multiple myeloma.

This clonotype was counted many times. The J gene is TRBJ2-5, the V gene TRBV12-3 or TRBV12-4, with TRBD2 matching 10 bases. Trimming removed 5 bases from V and 5 bases from J; junction bases left unmatched: 8. This CDR3 has 15 amino acids. CDR3 loop: CASSPSGGARETQYF. The CDR3 DNA reads TGTGCCAGCAGTCCCAGCGGGGGGGCTAGGGAGACCCAGTACTTC.

In its sample, this clonotype was seen many times. This chain uses TRBV4-1 with TRBJ1-5, with 10 bases that match TRBD1. CDR1 is MGHRA and CDR2 is YSYEKL in the germline V gene. Trimming at V came to 4 bases and at J to 8 bases, leaving 14 bases not matched to a gene. This CDR3 comprises 17 residues. The CDR3 nucleotides are TGCGCCAGCAGCCTGGGACAGGGGCCTAGACCGAATGAGCCCCAGCATTTT. It specifies CASSLGQGPRPNEPQHF.

Of note for this clonotype: At one end, the junction sequence differs from germline, possibly due to a read error. The chain links TRBV29-1 to TRBJ2-3; a possible D gene is TRBD1 (6 bases). Germline V CDR1 and CDR2: SQVTM, ANQGSEA. This CDR3 is 13 amino acids long. CDR3 nucleotide sequence: TGCAGCGCTGAAGCCACAGGGACCGATACGCAGTATTTT. Amino acids: CSAEATGTDTQYF.

This clonotype has at least ten counts. The V call is TRBV7-2, the J call TRBJ2-2; TRBD1 or TRBD2 may be the D gene (6 bases each). Trimming cost V 5 bases and J 1 base, with 14 bases left between them. The CDR3 has 16 residues. Looked up from germline, CDR1 is SGHTA and CDR2 is FQGNSA. The CDR3 nucleotides read TGTGCCAGCAGCCTAGGGGGGAGTATGAACACCGGGGAGCTGTTTTTT. The encoded protein is CASSLGGSMNTGELFF.

This clonotype was observed at least ten times. The V and J genes are TRBV12-3 or TRBV12-4 and TRBJ1-4, with 9 bases matching TRBD1. V gave up 5 bases and J gave up 5 bases; unmatched junction bases: 9. The CDR3 has 16 residues. The CDR3 reads CASSELSGTGNEKLFF. Here the CDR3 DNA reads TGTGCCAGCAGTGAGCTTTCCGGGACAGGGAATGAAAAACTGTTTTTT.

In this sample, this clonotype turned up many times. The V and J genes are TRBV7-9 and TRBJ2-7, with 7 bases identical to TRBD1. V dropped 5 bases and J dropped 3; count of bases not matched to a gene: 1. Per the germline V gene, CDR1 is SEHNR and CDR2 is FQNEAQ (reference sequence). The CDR3 contains 12 residues. The CDR3 loop reads CASSPGGYEQYF. The CDR3 nucleotides read TGTGCCAGCAGCCCAGGGGGCTACGAGCAGTACTTC. The full variable domain, with the rest looked up from reference TRBV7-9 and TRBJ2-7, is DTGVSQNPRHKITKRGQNVTFRCDPISEHNRLYWYRQTLGQGPEFLTYFQNEAQLEKSRLLSDRFSAERPKGSFSTLEIQRTEQGDSAMYLCASSPGGYEQYFGPGTRLTVT.

This clonotype was counted at least ten times. This chain connects TRBV4-1 to TRBJ2-7; D is possibly TRBD2 (6 bases). Per the germline V gene, CDR1 is MGHRA and CDR2 is YSYEKL. V lost 4 bases and J 2 bases, leaving 21 bases between the germline ends. The CDR3 has 17 amino acids. The CDR3 region has the DNA TGCGCCAGCAGCCGAATCTTCCGGGACTTAGACCCCTACGAGCAGTACTTC. Amino acid sequence: CASSRIFRDLDPYEQYF.

This clonotype was detected many times. The V call is TRBV12-3 or TRBV12-4, the J call TRBJ2-2; D gene uncertain. The germline V and J ends were trimmed by 1 base and 4 bases, with 10 bases remaining between them. CDR3 length equals 15 residues. The CDR3 DNA sequence: TGTGCCAGCAGTTTAGGCCAGGAGATCACCGGGGAGCTGTTTTTT. Protein product: CASSLGQEITGELFF.

About this clonotype: This may stem from a read error, because a much larger clone lies one nucleotide away. The V gene is TRBV5-6, the J gene TRBJ2-3; D not certain. From germline, CDR1 is SGHDT and CDR2 YYEEEE. V was trimmed by 4 bases and J by 9 bases, leaving 15 bases between them. The CDR3 length is 13 residues. The CDR3 DNA sequence: TGTGCCAGCAGCCTCTTCAGAACTTCGACGCAGTATTTT. This sequence encodes CASSLFRTSTQYF.

This clonotype was observed many times. The V and J genes are TRBV11-2 and TRBJ2-3, with unresolved D. V shed 3 bases and J shed 6 bases, with 4 bases lying between them. The CDR3 is 11 amino acids. Germline CDR1 SGHAT, CDR2 FQNNGV. CDR3 amino acids: CASSFADTQYF. The DNA of the CDR3 is TGTGCCAGCAGCTTTGCCGATACGCAGTATTTT.

The chain recombines TRBV20-1 with TRBJ2-3; D is ambiguous. The germline gives CDR1 DFQATT, CDR2 SNEGSKA (reference sequence). With 0 bases removed from V and 0 bases from J, the gap between germline ends came to 7 bases. The CDR3 consists of 14 residues. The CDR3 DNA follows: TGCAGTGCTAGAGAGGGCGCTAGCACAGATACGCAGTATTTT. It specifies CSAREGASTDTQYF.